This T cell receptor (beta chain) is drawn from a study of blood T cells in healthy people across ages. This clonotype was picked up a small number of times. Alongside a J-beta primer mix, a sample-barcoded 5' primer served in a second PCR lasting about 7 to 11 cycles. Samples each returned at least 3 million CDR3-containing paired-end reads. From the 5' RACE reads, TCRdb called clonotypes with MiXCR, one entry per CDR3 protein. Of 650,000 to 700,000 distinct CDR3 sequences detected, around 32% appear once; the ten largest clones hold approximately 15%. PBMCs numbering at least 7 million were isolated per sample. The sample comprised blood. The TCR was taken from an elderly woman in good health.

The CDR3 DNA reads as TGTGCCAGCAGTTACGGGACAGGGGATCAGCCCCAGCATTTT. It yields the protein CASSYGTGDQPQHF. V and J are TRBV28 and TRBJ1-5, with 10 bases aligning to TRBD1. V shed 4 bases, J shed 5 bases, and the junction held 2 bases outside the gene matches. The CDR3 spans 14 residues. Germline loops: CDR1 MDHEN, CDR2 SYDVKM.